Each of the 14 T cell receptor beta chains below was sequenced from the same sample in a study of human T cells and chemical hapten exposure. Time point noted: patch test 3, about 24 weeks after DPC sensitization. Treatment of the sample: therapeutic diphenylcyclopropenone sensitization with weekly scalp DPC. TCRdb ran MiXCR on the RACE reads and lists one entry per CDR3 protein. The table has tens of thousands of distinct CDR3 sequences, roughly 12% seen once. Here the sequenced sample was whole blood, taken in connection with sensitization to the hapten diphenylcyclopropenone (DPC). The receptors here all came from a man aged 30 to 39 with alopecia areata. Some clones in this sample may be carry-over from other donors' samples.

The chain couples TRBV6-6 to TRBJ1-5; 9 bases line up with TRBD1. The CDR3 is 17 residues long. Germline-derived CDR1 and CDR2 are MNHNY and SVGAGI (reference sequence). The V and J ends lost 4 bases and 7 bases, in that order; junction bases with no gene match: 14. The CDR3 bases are TGTGCCAGCAGTTCGCCGGGGATTGGGACAGGGAAACAGCCCCAGCATTTT. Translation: CASSSPGIGTGKQPQHF.

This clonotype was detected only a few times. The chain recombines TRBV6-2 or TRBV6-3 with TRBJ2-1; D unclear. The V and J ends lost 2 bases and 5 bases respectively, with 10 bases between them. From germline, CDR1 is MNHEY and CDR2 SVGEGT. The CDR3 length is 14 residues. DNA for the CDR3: TGTGCCAGCAGTTACCCCTATACCCACAATGAGCAGTTCTTC. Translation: CASSYPYTHNEQFF.

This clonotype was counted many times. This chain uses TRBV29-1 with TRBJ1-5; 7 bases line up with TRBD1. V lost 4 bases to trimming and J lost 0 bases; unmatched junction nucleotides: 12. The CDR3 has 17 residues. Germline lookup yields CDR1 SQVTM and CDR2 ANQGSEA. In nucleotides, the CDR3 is TGCAGCGTTGTCGGGACAGTAATATACTATAGCAATCAGCCCCAGCATTTT. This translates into CSVVGTVIYYSNQPQHF.

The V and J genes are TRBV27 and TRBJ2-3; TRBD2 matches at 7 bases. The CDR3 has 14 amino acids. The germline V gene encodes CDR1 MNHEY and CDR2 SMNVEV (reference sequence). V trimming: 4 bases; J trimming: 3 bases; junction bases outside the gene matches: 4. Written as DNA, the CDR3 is TGTGCCAGCAGTTACGGGGGGATGACAGATACGCAGTATTTT. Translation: CASSYGGMTDTQYF.

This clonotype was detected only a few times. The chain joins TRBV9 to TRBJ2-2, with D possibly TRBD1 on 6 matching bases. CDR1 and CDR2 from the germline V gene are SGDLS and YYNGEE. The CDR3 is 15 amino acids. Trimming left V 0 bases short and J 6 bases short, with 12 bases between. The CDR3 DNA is TGTGCCAGCAGCGTAGGACAGGATCCCGCCGGGGAGCTGTTTTTT. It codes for CASSVGQDPAGELFF.

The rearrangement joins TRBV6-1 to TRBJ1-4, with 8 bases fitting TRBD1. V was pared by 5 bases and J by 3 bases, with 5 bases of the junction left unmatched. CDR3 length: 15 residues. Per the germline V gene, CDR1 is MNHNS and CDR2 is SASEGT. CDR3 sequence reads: CASSTTGVSNEKLFF. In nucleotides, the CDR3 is TGTGCCAGCAGTACGACAGGGGTCTCTAATGAAAAACTGTTTTTT.

DNA for the CDR3: TGTGCCACCGGAGTAGGGGAGAGGATGGACATTCAGTACTTC. Translated: CATGVGERMDIQYF. This chain uses TRBV15 with TRBJ2-4, with D perhaps given as TRBD1 or TRBD2 (5 bases each). There are 14 residues in the CDR3. Germline V CDR1 and CDR2: LNHNV, YYDKDF (reference sequence). The V gene lost 8 bases and the J gene lost 8 bases, with 19 bases spanning the gap.

As DNA, the CDR3 is TGTGCCAGCGGGTTAGCGGGGCGCTGGGGGTGGTACAATGAGCAGTTCTTC. Protein: CASGLAGRWGWYNEQFF. The chain carries TRBV12-3 or TRBV12-4 and TRBJ2-1; 8 bases map to TRBD2. Trimming cost V 8 bases and J 4 bases; bases outside gene matches: 16. The CDR3 runs 17 residues.

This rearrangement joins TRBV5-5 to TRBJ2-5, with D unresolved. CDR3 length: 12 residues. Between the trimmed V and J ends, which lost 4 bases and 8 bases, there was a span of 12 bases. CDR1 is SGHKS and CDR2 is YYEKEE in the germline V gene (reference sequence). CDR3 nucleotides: TGTGCCAGCAGCCCCCCTGCGGACACCCAGTACTTC. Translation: CASSPPADTQYF.

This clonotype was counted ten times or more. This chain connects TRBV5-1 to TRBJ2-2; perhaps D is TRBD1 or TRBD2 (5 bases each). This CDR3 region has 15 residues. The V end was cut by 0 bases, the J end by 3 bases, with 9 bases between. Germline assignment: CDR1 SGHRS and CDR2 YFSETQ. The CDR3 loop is CASSLGGTDTGELFF. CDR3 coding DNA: TGCGCCAGCAGCTTGGGAGGGACCGACACCGGGGAGCTGTTTTTT.

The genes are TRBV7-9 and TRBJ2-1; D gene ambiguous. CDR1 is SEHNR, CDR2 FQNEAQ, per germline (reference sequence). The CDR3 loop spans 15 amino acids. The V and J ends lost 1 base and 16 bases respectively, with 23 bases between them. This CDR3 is CASSLGWSVTTPSFF. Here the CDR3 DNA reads TGTGCCAGCAGCTTAGGCTGGTCAGTTACCACTCCTTCCTTCTTC.

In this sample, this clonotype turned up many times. CDR3 sequence (DNA): TGTGCCAGCAGTCGTCCCGGGACAGGAAACTATGGCTACACCTTC. Protein sequence: CASSRPGTGNYGYTF. The chain links TRBV12-3 or TRBV12-4 to TRBJ1-2; 8 nucleotides agree with TRBD1. There are 15 residues in the CDR3. Losses at the gene ends were 5 bases for V and 2 bases for J; bases not matched to a gene: 7.

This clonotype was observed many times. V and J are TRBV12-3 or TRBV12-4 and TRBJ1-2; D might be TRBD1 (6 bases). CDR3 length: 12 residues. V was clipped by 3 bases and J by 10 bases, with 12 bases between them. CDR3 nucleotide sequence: TGTGCCAGCAGTTTGACAGACAGGCCCTACACCTTC. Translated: CASSLTDRPYTF.

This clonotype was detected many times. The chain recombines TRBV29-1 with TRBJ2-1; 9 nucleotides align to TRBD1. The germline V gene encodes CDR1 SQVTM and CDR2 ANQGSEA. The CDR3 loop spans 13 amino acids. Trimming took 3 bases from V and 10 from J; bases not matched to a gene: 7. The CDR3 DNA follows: TGCAGCGTTGATAGCGGACAGGGGTACGAGCAGTTCTTC. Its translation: CSVDSGQGYEQFF.